This TCR beta chain was identified in a study of chemoradiotherapy in HPV16-positive cancers. This CDR3 has 17 amino acids. Germline trimming cut 2 bases from V and 0 bases from J; bases unmatched to any gene: 0. Per germline, CDR1 MRHNA and CDR2 SNTAGT. Assay used: immunoSEQ multiplex PCR; TCRdb lists only in-frame clones, some missing. The table has 9,500 to 15,000 clones, roughly 64% seen once. V and J are TRBV6-4 and TRBJ2-6; 11 bases are a match to TRBD1. This specimen was collected from a patient who underwent chemoradiotherapy. This receptor was identified in a human donor with HPV-associated anogenital cancer. CDR3 nucleotides: TGTGCCAGCAGTGACGGGACAGGGGGCTCTGGGGCCAACGTCCTGACTTTC. It codes for CASSDGTGGSGANVLTF.